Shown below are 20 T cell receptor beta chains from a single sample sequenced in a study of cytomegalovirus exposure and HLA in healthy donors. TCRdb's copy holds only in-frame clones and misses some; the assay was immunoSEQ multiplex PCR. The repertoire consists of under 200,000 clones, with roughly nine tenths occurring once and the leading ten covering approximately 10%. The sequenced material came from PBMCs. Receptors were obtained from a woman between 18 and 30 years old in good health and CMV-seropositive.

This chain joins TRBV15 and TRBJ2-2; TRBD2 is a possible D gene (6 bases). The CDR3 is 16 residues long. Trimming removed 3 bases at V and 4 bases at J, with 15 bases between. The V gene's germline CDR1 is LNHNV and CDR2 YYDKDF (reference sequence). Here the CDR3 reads CATSSKGGALTGELFF. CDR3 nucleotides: TGTGCCACCAGCAGTAAGGGAGGCGCCCTCACCGGGGAGCTGTTTTTT. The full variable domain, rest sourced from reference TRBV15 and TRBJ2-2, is DAMVIQNPRYQVTQFGKPVTLSCSQTLNHNVMYWYQQKSSQAPKLLFHYYDKDFNNEADTPDNFQSRRPNTSFCFLDIRSPGLGDTAMYLCATSSKGGALTGELFFGEGSRLTVL.

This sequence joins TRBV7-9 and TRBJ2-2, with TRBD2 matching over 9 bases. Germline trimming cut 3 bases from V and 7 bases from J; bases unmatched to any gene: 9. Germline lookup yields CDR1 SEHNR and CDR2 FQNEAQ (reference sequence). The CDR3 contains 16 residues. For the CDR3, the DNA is TGTGCCAGCAGCTTTAGCGGGAGCCTACAGGGCGGGGAGCTGTTTTTT. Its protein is CASSFSGSLQGGELFF.

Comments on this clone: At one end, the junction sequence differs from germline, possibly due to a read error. The chain's CDR3 is CASSATATATAIF. CDR3 nucleotides: TGCGCCAGCAGCGCGACCGCCACAGCGACAGCGATCTTC. The rearrangement links TRBV4-1 to TRBJ1-2, with D perhaps TRBD1 (5 bases). The germline V gene has CDR1 MGHRA and CDR2 YSYEKL. The CDR3 length is 13 residues.

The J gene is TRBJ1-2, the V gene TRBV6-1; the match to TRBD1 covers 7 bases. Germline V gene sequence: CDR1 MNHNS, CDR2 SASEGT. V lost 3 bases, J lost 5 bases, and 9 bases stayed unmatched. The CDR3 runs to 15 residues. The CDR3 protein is CASSETPQGNYGYTF. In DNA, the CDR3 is TGTGCCAGCAGTGAGACGCCACAGGGGAATTATGGCTACACCTTC.

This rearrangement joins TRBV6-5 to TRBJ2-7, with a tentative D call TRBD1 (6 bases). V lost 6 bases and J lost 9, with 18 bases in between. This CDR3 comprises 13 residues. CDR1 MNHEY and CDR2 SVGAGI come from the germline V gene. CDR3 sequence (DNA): TGTGCCAGCAGAGCCTACAGGGTCTTGAGGCAGTACTTC. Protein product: CASRAYRVLRQYF.

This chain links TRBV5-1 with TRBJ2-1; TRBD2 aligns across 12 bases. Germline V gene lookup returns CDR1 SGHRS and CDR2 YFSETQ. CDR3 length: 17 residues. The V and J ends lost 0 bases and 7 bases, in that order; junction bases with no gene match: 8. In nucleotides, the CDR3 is TGCGCCAGCAGCTTGGAATTGGGGCTAGCGGGAGGGAATGAGCAGTTCTTC. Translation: CASSLELGLAGGNEQFF.

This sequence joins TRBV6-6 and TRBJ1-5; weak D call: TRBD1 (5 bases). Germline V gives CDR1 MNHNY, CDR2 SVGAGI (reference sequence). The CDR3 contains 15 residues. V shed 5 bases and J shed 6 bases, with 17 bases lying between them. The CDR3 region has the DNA TGTGCCAGCAGTCCCCAGGCAGGGTGGGGTCAGCCCCAGCATTTT. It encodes CASSPQAGWGQPQHF.

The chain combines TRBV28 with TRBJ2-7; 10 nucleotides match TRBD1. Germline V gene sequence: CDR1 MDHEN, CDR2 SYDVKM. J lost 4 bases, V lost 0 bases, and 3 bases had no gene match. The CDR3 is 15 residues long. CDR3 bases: TGTGCCAGCAGTTTATGGACAGGGGGCGGATACGAGCAGTACTTC. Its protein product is CASSLWTGGGYEQYF.

Here the CDR3 reads CASSLPTSGVSYEQYF. DNA of the CDR3: TGTGCCAGCAGTTTACCGACTAGCGGGGTTTCCTACGAGCAGTACTTC. The V and J genes are TRBV6-6 and TRBJ2-7, with 11 nucleotides matching TRBD2. This CDR3 has 16 amino acids. J lost 1 base, V lost 4 bases, and 6 bases had no gene match. CDR1 is MNHNY, CDR2 SVGAGI, per germline (reference sequence).

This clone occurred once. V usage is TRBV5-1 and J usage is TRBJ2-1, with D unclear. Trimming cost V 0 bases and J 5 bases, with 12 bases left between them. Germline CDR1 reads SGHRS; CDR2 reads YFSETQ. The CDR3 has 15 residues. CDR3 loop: CASSLEVTSNNEQFF. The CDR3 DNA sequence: TGCGCCAGCAGCTTGGAGGTGACTTCTAACAATGAGCAGTTCTTC.

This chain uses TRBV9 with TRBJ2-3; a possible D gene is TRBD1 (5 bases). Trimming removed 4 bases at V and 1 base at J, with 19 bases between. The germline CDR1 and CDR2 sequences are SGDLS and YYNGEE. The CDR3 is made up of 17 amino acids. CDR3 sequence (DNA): TGTGCCAGCAGCCCCCCCTTGGGGCTGAGCGGCACAGATACGCAGTATTTT. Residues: CASSPPLGLSGTDTQYF.

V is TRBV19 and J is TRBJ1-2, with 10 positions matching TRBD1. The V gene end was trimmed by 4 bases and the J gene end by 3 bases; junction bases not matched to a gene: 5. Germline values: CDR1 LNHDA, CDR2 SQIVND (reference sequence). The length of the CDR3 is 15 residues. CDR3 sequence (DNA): TGTGCCAGTAGTAGGAAGGGGACAGGGGACTATGGCTACACCTTC. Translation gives CASSRKGTGDYGYTF.

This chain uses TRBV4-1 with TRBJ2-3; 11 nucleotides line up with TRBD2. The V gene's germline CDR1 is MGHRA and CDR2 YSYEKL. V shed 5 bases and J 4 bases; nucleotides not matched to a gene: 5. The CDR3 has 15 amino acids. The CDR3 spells CASSFLLAGADTQYF. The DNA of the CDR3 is TGCGCCAGCAGCTTCTTACTAGCGGGAGCAGATACGCAGTATTTT.

CDR3 in amino acids: CAWSWIAGEPQYF. CDR3 coding DNA: TGTGCCTGGAGTTGGATAGCGGGAGAACCCCAGTACTTC. The V gene is TRBV30, the J gene TRBJ2-5, with 9 bases fitting TRBD2. In germline, CDR1 is GTSNPN, CDR2 SVGIG (reference sequence). The CDR3 extends over 13 amino acids. J gave up 9 bases and V 2 bases, and 7 bases lay outside the gene matches. The full variable domain, rest sourced from reference TRBV30 and TRBJ2-5, is SQTIHQWPATLVQPVGSPLSLECTVEGTSNPNLYWYRQAAGRGLQLLFYSVGIGQISSEVPQNLSASRPQDRQFILSSKKLLLSDSGFYLCAWSWIAGEPQYFGPGTRLLVL.

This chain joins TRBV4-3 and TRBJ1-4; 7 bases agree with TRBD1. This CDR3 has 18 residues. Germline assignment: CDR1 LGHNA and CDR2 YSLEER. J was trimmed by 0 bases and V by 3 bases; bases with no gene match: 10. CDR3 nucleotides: TGCGCCAGCAGCCAGCTTCGGACAGGAGATGCAACTAATGAAAAACTGTTTTTT. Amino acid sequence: CASSQLRTGDATNEKLFF.

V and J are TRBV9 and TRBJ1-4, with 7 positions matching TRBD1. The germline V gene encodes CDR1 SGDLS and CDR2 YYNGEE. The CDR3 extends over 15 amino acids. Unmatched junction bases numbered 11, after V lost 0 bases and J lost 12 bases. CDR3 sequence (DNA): TGTGCCAGCAGCGTAGGGTTCGACAGGGACGGGGAACTGTTTTTT. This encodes CASSVGFDRDGELFF.

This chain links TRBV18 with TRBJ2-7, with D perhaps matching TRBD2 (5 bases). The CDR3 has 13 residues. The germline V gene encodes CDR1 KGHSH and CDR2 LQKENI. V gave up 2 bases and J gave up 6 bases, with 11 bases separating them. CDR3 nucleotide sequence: TGTGCCAGCTCACCAGCCGAGGGTAGCGAGCAGTACTTC. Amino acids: CASSPAEGSEQYF.

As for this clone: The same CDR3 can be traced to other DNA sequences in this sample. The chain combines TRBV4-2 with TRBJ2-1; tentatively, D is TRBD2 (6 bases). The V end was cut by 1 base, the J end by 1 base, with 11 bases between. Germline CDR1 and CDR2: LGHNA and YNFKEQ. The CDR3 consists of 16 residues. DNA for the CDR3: TGTGCCAGCAGCCAAGCGAGCGGGTCTTCCTACAATGAGCAGTTCTTC. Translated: CASSQASGSSYNEQFF.

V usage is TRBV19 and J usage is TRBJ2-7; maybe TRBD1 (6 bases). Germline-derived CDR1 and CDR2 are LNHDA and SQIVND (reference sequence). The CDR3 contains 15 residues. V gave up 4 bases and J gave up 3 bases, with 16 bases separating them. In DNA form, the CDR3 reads TGTGCCAGTAGTAGGCAGGGGAGAGGGTTCTACGAGCAGTACTTC. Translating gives CASSRQGRGFYEQYF.

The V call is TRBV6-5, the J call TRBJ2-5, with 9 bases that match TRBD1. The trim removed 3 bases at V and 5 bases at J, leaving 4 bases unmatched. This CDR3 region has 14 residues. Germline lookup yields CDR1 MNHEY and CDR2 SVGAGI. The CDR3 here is CASSYRTGVETQYF. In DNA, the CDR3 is TGTGCCAGCAGTTATAGGACAGGGGTGGAGACCCAGTACTTC.